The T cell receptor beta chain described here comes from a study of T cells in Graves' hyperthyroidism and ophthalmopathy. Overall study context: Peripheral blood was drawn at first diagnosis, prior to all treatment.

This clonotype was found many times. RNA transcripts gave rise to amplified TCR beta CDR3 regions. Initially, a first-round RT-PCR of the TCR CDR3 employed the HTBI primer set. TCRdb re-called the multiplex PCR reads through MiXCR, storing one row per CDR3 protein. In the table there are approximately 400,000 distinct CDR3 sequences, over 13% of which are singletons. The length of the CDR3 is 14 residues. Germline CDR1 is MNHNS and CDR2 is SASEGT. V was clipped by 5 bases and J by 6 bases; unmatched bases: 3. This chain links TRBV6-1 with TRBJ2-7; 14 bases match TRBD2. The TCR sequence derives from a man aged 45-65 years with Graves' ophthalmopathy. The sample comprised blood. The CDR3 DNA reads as TGTGCCAGCAGTCCGGGACTAGCGGGAGTCGAGCAGTACTTC. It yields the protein CASSPGLAGVEQYF.